Listed below are T cell receptor beta chains from one sample, sequenced in a study of T cells in Graves' hyperthyroidism and ophthalmopathy. TCRdb analysed the multiplex PCR reads with MiXCR anew, one entry per CDR3 protein. The sample holds around 700,000 distinct CDR3 sequences, roughly a sixth seen once. Material for sequencing was blood. The receptors were gathered from a woman in her forties or fifties with Graves' hyperthyroidism that later progressed to Graves' ophthalmopathy. Both conserved end residues are part of each CDR3. Each record gives: V gene, clone size, CDR3 length, J gene, D gene, CDR3 protein, CDR3 DNA. D genes are given only for firm matches. Only part of the rows carry a size: once, few, many, or a class if the clone is expanded.

TRBV18	NA	15	TRBJ2-7	TRBD2	CASSLPGLASYGQYF	TGTGCCAGCTCACTCCCGGGACTAGCTTCCTACGGGCAGTACTTC
TRBV20-1	many	15	TRBJ2-1	NA	CSANLPGRSYNEQFF	TGCAGTGCTAACCTTCCGGGACGATCTTACAATGAGCAGTTCTTC
TRBV7-8	few	13	TRBJ1-5	NA	CASSMDGPEPQHF	TGTGCCAGCAGCATGGACGGACCGGAGCCCCAGCATTTT
TRBV12-5	NA	15	TRBJ2-2	NA	CASGFLQGGTGELFF	TGTGCTAGTGGTTTTTTGCAGGGGGGAACCGGGGAGCTGTTTTTT
TRBV6-1	few	13	TRBJ1-5	NA	CASSQIKEQPQHF	TGTGCCAGCAGCCAGATAAAGGAGCAGCCCCAGCATTTT
TRBV7-9	NA	13	TRBJ2-7	NA	CASSLEDAVEQYF	TGTGCCAGCAGCTTAGAGGACGCCGTCGAGCAGTACTTC
TRBV19	many	13	TRBJ1-4	NA	CATGPSGNEKLFF	TGTGCCACCGGCCCGTCAGGCAATGAAAAACTGTTTTTT
TRBV29-1	many	15	TRBJ1-1	NA	CSVAGQSNMNTEAFF	TGCAGCGTTGCTGGACAGTCAAACATGAACACTGAAGCTTTCTTT
TRBV19	NA	15	TRBJ2-7	TRBD1	CASSDKGQGSYEQYF	TGTGCCAGTAGTGACAAGGGACAGGGCTCCTACGAGCAGTACTTC
TRBV5-6	many	16	TRBJ2-1	NA	CASSLEVGIYDNEQFF	TGTGCCAGCAGCTTGGAGGTAGGGATATACGACAATGAGCAGTTCTTC
TRBV5-4	few	16	TRBJ1-4	NA	CASSLEGTRGNEKLFF	TGTGCCAGCAGCTTGGAAGGGACAAGGGGTAATGAAAAACTGTTTTTT
TRBV5-8	few	11	TRBJ2-2	NA	CASTLPGELFF	TGTGCCAGCACCCTGCCCGGGGAGCTGTTTTTT
TRBV19	NA	14	TRBJ1-2	NA	CASSPRDGFFGYTF	TGTGCCAGTAGTCCCCGGGACGGGTTTTTCGGCTACACCTTC
TRBV6-2/TRBV6-3	NA	15	TRBJ2-1	TRBD2	CASSPGTSGFAEQFF	TGTGCCAGCAGCCCCGGGACTAGCGGGTTCGCTGAGCAGTTCTTC
TRBV20-1	NA	12	TRBJ2-7	NA	CSARAAIYEQYF	TGCAGTGCTAGGGCAGCTATCTACGAGCAGTACTTC
TRBV20-1	many	12	TRBJ1-5	NA	CSATGAPQPQHF	TGCAGTGCTACGGGGGCTCCTCAGCCCCAGCATTTT
TRBV2	NA	13	TRBJ2-7	NA	CASGRDDIYEQYF	TGTGCCAGCGGGCGGGACGACATCTACGAGCAGTACTTC
TRBV6-1	few	16	TRBJ1-6	NA	CASSRWAGRINSPLHF	TGTGCCAGCAGCCGTTGGGCAGGTCGGATTAATTCACCCCTCCACTTT
TRBV3-1	NA	14	TRBJ1-5	NA	CASSQTGLEQPQHF	TGTGCCAGCAGCCAAACAGGCCTCGAACAGCCCCAGCATTTT
TRBV7-9	NA	16	TRBJ1-1	NA	CASSLRGAGVNTEAFF	TGTGCCAGCAGCTTAAGGGGGGCCGGGGTGAACACTGAAGCTTTCTTT
TRBV20-1	few	16	TRBJ2-5	NA	CSARKTTYLYQETQYF	TGCAGTGCTAGAAAGACTACTTATTTGTACCAAGAGACCCAGTACTTC
TRBV12-3/TRBV12-4	few	14	TRBJ1-3	NA	CASRGRFSGNTIYF	TGTGCCAGCAGGGGACGTTTCTCGGGAAACACCATATATTTT
TRBV12-3/TRBV12-4	many	15	TRBJ2-1	TRBD2	CASSLVLAGFPEQFF	TGTGCCAGCAGTTTAGTTCTAGCGGGGTTTCCTGAGCAGTTCTTC
TRBV5-6	NA	15	TRBJ1-1	NA	CASSFRSARNTEAFF	TGTGCCAGCAGCTTTCGGTCCGCCCGTAACACTGAAGCTTTCTTT
TRBV6-1	NA	13	TRBJ1-4	NA	CASSELGAEKLFF	TGTGCCAGCAGTGAGTTAGGGGCCGAAAAACTGTTTTTT
TRBV6-1	many	13	TRBJ2-5	NA	CASSGGLLETQYF	TGTGCCAGCAGTGGGGGACTCTTGGAGACCCAGTACTTC
TRBV19	NA	14	TRBJ2-2	NA	CATQDRPYGGELFF	TGTGCCACCCAGGACAGACCATATGGCGGGGAGCTGTTTTTT
TRBV2	many	17	TRBJ2-3	TRBD2	CASKGLAGVLSTDTQYF	TGTGCCAGCAAGGGACTAGCGGGGGTATTGAGCACAGATACGCAGTATTTT
TRBV7-8	few	14	TRBJ1-1	TRBD1	CASSLGQGALGAFF	TGTGCCAGCAGCTTGGGACAGGGGGCCCTTGGAGCTTTCTTT
TRBV12-3/TRBV12-4	few	16	TRBJ2-2	NA	CASSLVAPGATGELFF	TGTGCCAGCAGTTTAGTCGCCCCGGGGGCCACCGGGGAGCTGTTTTTT
TRBV2	NA	14	TRBJ1-2	TRBD1	CASRGRQGNYGYTF	TGTGCCAGCAGGGGACGACAGGGGAACTATGGCTACACCTTC
TRBV6-2/TRBV6-3	NA	15	TRBJ1-4	NA	CASSYSAVGNEKLFF	TGTGCCAGCAGTTACTCGGCTGTTGGTAATGAAAAACTGTTTTTT
TRBV5-1	many	13	TRBJ1-1	TRBD1	CASRGTGVTEAFF	TGCGCCAGCAGGGGCACAGGGGTAACTGAAGCTTTCTTT
TRBV5-1	many	15	TRBJ2-7	NA	CASSFNGGNSYEQYF	TGCGCCAGCAGCTTTAACGGGGGAAACTCCTACGAGCAGTACTTC
TRBV20-1	many	14	TRBJ1-1	NA	CSAREAVGNTEAFF	TGCAGTGCTAGAGAGGCGGTGGGGAACACTGAAGCTTTCTTT
TRBV7-8	NA	15	TRBJ1-1	NA	CASSLIGGPGTEAFF	TGTGCCAGCAGCTTAATCGGGGGCCCGGGCACTGAAGCTTTCTTT
TRBV3-1	few	16	TRBJ1-2	TRBD1	CASSPYRDRAIYGYTF	TGTGCCAGCAGCCCATACCGGGACAGGGCTATCTATGGCTACACCTTC
TRBV18	many	13	TRBJ2-7	TRBD1	CASSPDTGEEQYF	TGTGCCAGCTCACCGGACACAGGGGAAGAGCAGTACTTC
TRBV19	few	14	TRBJ1-4	TRBD1	CASMTGGPNEKLFF	TGTGCCAGCATGACAGGGGGTCCTAATGAAAAACTGTTTTTT
TRBV13	NA	13	TRBJ1-3	NA	CASSSKGGNTIYF	TGTGCCAGCAGCTCAAAAGGGGGAAACACCATATATTTT